A single sample gave rise to the 2 T cell receptor beta chains below, sequenced in a study of T-cell memory formation after mild COVID-19. Each CDR3 protein is one row after TCRdb ran MiXCR on the 5' RACE reads. The sample includes around 410,000 distinct CDR3 sequences, 20% to 30% of them seen just once. The source material was PBMCs or a T cell subset sorted from them (not recorded which). These receptors originate from an adult woman who had mild COVID-19 (a few samples of this study predate the infection). Cell type and time point are not known.

This clonotype was observed at least ten times. The V call is TRBV7-6, the J call TRBJ2-3, with 7 bases aligning to TRBD2. Unmatched junction bases numbered 8, after V lost 2 bases and J lost 3 bases. CDR1 SGHVS and CDR2 FNYEAQ come from the germline V gene. This CDR3 comprises 16 residues. The CDR3, as DNA: TGTGCCAGCAGCTTAAGGGGCGCGGGGGTGACAGATACGCAGTATTTT. Translating it yields CASSLRGAGVTDTQYF.

V gene TRBV6-1 combines with J gene TRBJ1-2; D perhaps matches TRBD1 (5 bases). CDR3 length equals 13 residues. Germline-derived CDR1 and CDR2 are MNHNS and SASEGT. V was clipped by 4 bases and J by 4 bases, with 10 bases between them. The CDR3 sequence: CASSAGTRYGYTF. The CDR3 coding sequence is TGTGCCAGCAGTGCCGGGACCCGCTATGGCTACACCTTC.